One and the same sample provided the 16 T cell receptor beta chains below, sequenced in a study of shared T cell receptors in the human thymus. Assay: immunoSEQ multiplex PCR; the TCRdb copy retains only in-frame clones and omits some. The repertoire has approximately 490,000 clones, approximately 78% of them found once; the top ten carry more than 0.01%. Separately, the same data were catalogued under a study of human thymus T cells.

Sequencing was done on a sample of thymocytes. These receptors came from a boy under two years old with a congenital heart defect.

This clone was seen more than once but under ten times. The chain joins TRBV7-2 to TRBJ2-1; 12 bases agree with TRBD2. V lost 5 bases to trimming and J lost 8 bases; unmatched junction nucleotides: 13. Germline V CDR1 and CDR2: SGHTA, FQGNSA. This CDR3 spans 17 amino acids. For the CDR3, the DNA is TGTGCCAGCAGCCGTATCCGGACTAGCGGGATCCTCGATGAGCAGTTCTTC. This sequence encodes CASSRIRTSGILDEQFF.

The chain is built from TRBV28 and TRBJ1-5; D gene unclear. The CDR3 loop spans 15 amino acids. The V gene lost 7 bases and the J gene lost 4 bases, with 17 bases spanning the gap. Germline V CDR1 and CDR2: MDHEN, SYDVKM. The CDR3 loop is CASTDPRPENQPQHF. The CDR3 DNA reads TGTGCCAGCACCGATCCCCGGCCGGAGAATCAGCCCCAGCATTTT.

This clone was seen more than once but under ten times. This chain connects TRBV7-9 to TRBJ2-5; D is possibly TRBD2 (5 bases). V was shortened by 5 bases and J by 1 base, with 20 bases between the two germline ends. CDR1 is SEHNR and CDR2 is FQNEAQ in the germline V gene (reference sequence). The CDR3 covers 17 residues. CDR3 sequence: CASSRRIGRLRQETQYF. As DNA, the CDR3 is TGTGCCAGCAGCCGACGAATTGGGAGACTCCGCCAAGAGACCCAGTACTTC.

This clone was detected only a few times. The chain carries TRBV4-2 and TRBJ2-3; 7 nucleotides align to TRBD2. Trimming removed 5 bases from V and 4 bases from J; junction bases left unmatched: 9. This CDR3 has 15 amino acids. The V gene's germline CDR1 is LGHNA and CDR2 YNFKEQ. The CDR3 region is CASSGDYKKADTQYF. CDR3 bases: TGTGCCAGCAGCGGGGACTATAAGAAGGCAGATACGCAGTATTTT.

The chain is built from TRBV12-5 and TRBJ1-3, with no clear D. The V and J ends lost 10 bases and 0 bases respectively, with 13 bases between them. The CDR3 sequence is 14 residues long. Germline loops: CDR1 LGHNT, CDR2 FRNRAP. The CDR3 bases are TGTGCTATTCCACTCCGGGGCTCTGGAAACACCATATATTTT. Translating it yields CAIPLRGSGNTIYF.

The gene calls are TRBV7-7 and TRBJ1-1, with D possibly being TRBD1 (5 bases). The V gene's germline CDR1 is SSHAT and CDR2 FNYEAQ (reference sequence). There are 13 residues in the CDR3. V lost 8 bases to trimming and J lost 4 bases, with 14 bases between them. The CDR3 spells CASGAGVGTEAFF. In DNA form, the CDR3 reads TGTGCCAGCGGGGCTGGGGTGGGCACTGAAGCTTTCTTT.

This clone has only one observation. DNA of the CDR3: TGCGCCAGCAGCCTGCCCCCCGCGGGGAGTGGGGACACTGAAGCTTTCTTT. This gives the protein CASSLPPAGSGDTEAFF. J is TRBJ1-1 and V is TRBV5-1; D is ambiguous. Trimming removed 4 bases from V and 3 bases from J, with 22 bases in between. CDR1 SGHRS and CDR2 YFSETQ come from the germline V gene. The CDR3 contains 17 residues.

This sequence joins TRBV19 and TRBJ2-1, with 11 bases identical to TRBD2. The J segment lost 5 bases and the V segment lost 5 bases, leaving 2 bases of the junction unmatched. This CDR3 has 14 residues. Germline V CDR1 and CDR2: LNHDA, SQIVND (reference sequence). CDR3 residues: CASSPGLADNEQFF. CDR3 DNA: TGTGCCAGTAGTCCGGGACTAGCGGACAATGAGCAGTTCTTC.

The genes are TRBV5-1 and TRBJ2-5, with TRBD1 identical over 7 bases. Germline CDR1 and CDR2: SGHRS and YFSETQ. The CDR3 totals 13 residues. Trimming cost V 3 bases and J 7 bases; bases outside gene matches: 6. The chain's CDR3 is CASSSGQDATQYF. The DNA of the CDR3 is TGCGCCAGCAGCTCCGGACAGGACGCGACCCAGTACTTC. The full variable domain, in which reference TRBV5-1 and TRBJ2-5 provide the parts outside the CDR3, is KAGVTQTPRYLIKTRGQQVTLSCSPISGHRSVSWYQQTPGQGLQFLFEYFSETQRNKGNFPGRFSGRQFSNSRSEMNVSTLELGDSALYLCASSSGQDATQYFGPGTRLLVL.

The chain uses TRBV30 and TRBJ2-5; D not resolved. From germline, CDR1 is GTSNPN and CDR2 SVGIG (reference sequence). CDR3 length: 13 residues. Trimming took off 2 bases at V and 2 bases at J, with 9 bases between the two ends. Here the CDR3 reads CAWSLPRQETQYF. In DNA form, the CDR3 reads TGTGCCTGGAGTCTACCGAGACAAGAGACCCAGTACTTC.

The DNA for the CDR3 is TGCGCCAGCAGCCAAGGCACCGAACCCGGACAGGCCAGCTATGGCTACACCTTC. Its protein product is CASSQGTEPGQASYGYTF. The genes are TRBV4-1 and TRBJ1-2; 7 bases map to TRBD1. Unmatched junction bases numbered 15, after V lost 1 base and J lost 4 bases. CDR3 length equals 18 residues. Germline loops: CDR1 MGHRA, CDR2 YSYEKL.

The chain couples TRBV4-3 to TRBJ1-6; TRBD1 aligns across 10 bases. The V and J ends lost 3 bases and 7 bases, in that order; junction bases with no gene match: 12. The germline V gene encodes CDR1 LGHNA and CDR2 YSLEER. The CDR3 is 18 residues long. The DNA for the CDR3 is TGCGCCAGCAGCCAGCGCCTCGGGACAGGGGATAACAATTCACCCCTCCACTTT. Translating gives CASSQRLGTGDNNSPLHF.

This clone turned up a few times. The rearrangement links TRBV7-2 to TRBJ1-3, with D perhaps matching TRBD1 (5 bases). V lost 4 bases and J 0 bases, leaving 10 bases between the germline ends. Germline V CDR1 and CDR2: SGHTA, FQGNSA. This CDR3 comprises 15 residues. CDR3 sequence reads: CASSYGRDSGNTIYF. CDR3 sequence (DNA): TGTGCCAGCAGCTACGGCAGGGACTCTGGAAACACCATATATTTT.

The rearrangement links TRBV9 to TRBJ2-7; 7 bases match TRBD1. V shed 2 bases and J 3 bases; nucleotides not matched to a gene: 8. The CDR3 is made up of 15 amino acids. CDR1 and CDR2 (germline): SGDLS, YYNGEE. The CDR3 region has the DNA TGTGCCAGCAGCGTCGAGGGGGACAGCCGCTACGAGCAGTACTTC. Translating it yields CASSVEGDSRYEQYF. The complete variable domain, with remaining parts taken from reference TRBV9 and TRBJ2-7, reads DSGVTQTPKHLITATGQRVTLRCSPRSGDLSVYWYQQSLDQGLQFLIQYYNGEERAKGNILERFSAQQFPDLHSELNLSSLELGDSALYFCASSVEGDSRYEQYFGPGTRLTVT.

The chain employs TRBV4-3 and TRBJ1-5; 8 nucleotides line up with TRBD1. Germline-derived CDR1 and CDR2 are LGHNA and YSLEER. The V gene end was trimmed by 2 bases and the J gene end by 5 bases; junction bases not matched to a gene: 8. CDR3 length equals 16 residues. The CDR3 sequence is CASSQWLTGEDQPQHF. For the CDR3, the DNA is TGCGCCAGCAGCCAATGGCTGACAGGGGAGGATCAGCCCCAGCATTTT.

This chain connects TRBV30 to TRBJ2-4, with D possibly matching TRBD1 (5 bases). CDR1 is GTSNPN and CDR2 is SVGIG in the germline V gene (reference sequence). V lost 0 bases and J 7 bases, leaving 10 bases between the germline ends. This CDR3 region has 13 residues. In nucleotides, the CDR3 is TGTGCCTGGAGTGTTCCAGGGAAGAACATTCAGTACTTC. Translation gives CAWSVPGKNIQYF.